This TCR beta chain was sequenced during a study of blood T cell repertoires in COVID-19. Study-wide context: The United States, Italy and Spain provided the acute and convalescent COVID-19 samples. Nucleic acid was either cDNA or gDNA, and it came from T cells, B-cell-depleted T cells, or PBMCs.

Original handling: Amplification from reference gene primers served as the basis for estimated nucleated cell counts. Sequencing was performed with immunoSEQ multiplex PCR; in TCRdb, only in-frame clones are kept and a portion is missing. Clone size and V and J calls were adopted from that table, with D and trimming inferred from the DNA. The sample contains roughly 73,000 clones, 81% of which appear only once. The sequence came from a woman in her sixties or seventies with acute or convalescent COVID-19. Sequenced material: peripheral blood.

CDR3 sequence reads: CASSAGSPGEKLFF. The CDR3 coding sequence is TGTGCCAGCAGTGCGGGGTCCCCGGGGGAAAAACTGTTTTTT. The rearrangement links TRBV28 to TRBJ1-4; D gene unclear. This CDR3 contains 14 residues. From germline, CDR1 is MDHEN and CDR2 SYDVKM. V lost 5 bases to trimming and J lost 8 bases, with 15 bases between them.